These 18 T cell receptor beta chains share one sample of origin, sequenced in a study of beta chain features in type 1 diabetes listed by TCRdb under 2018. The receptor library was made with the immunoSEQ multiplex PCR assay. The entire amount of isolated RNA was reverse transcribed using the High Capacity cDNA Reverse Transcription Kit, so the sequenced TCRB transcripts were expressed ones. What TCRdb holds here is the immuneACCESS table cut down to in-frame rearrangements. Part of the clones is not present; checked against another copy, under half of the missing clones reflect an unresolved V gene, and the others are unexplained. The sample data list 450,000 to 600,000 clones, and approximately 30% of these were observed just once. The ten largest clones take up roughly 0.066% of the sample. Sequenced input: naive CD4+ T cells from blood. This sample's cell subset or site label indicates: true naive CD4+ T cells. These receptors originate from a man aged 18 to 29 in good health.

This clone was observed a handful of times. This specimen includes other DNA sequences encoding the same CDR3. V gene TRBV7-6 combines with J gene TRBJ2-2; maybe TRBD1 (5 bases). Between the trimmed V and J ends, which lost 1 base and 4 bases, there was a span of 7 bases. This CDR3 has 14 residues. Germline V lookup: CDR1 SGHVS, CDR2 FNYEAQ. CDR3 sequence reads: CASSLGQPTGELFF. The CDR3 nucleotides read TGTGCCAGCAGCTTAGGACAGCCCACCGGGGAGCTGTTTTTT.

J is TRBJ1-2 and V is TRBV7-9; 8 bases agree with TRBD1. V lost 2 bases to trimming and J lost 8 bases; unmatched junction nucleotides: 7. There are 14 residues in the CDR3. Germline V gene lookup returns CDR1 SEHNR and CDR2 FQNEAQ (reference sequence). The CDR3 spells CASSLSTGVPGYTF. CDR3 nucleotides: TGTGCCAGCAGCTTATCGACAGGGGTTCCGGGCTACACCTTC.

In the case of this clone: The sample holds other DNA sequences that translate to the same CDR3. The rearrangement uses TRBV4-1 and TRBJ2-1; D gene unclear. CDR3 length: 15 residues. The V and J ends lost 0 bases and 0 bases respectively, with 6 bases between them. Germline CDR1 MGHRA, CDR2 YSYEKL. The CDR3 DNA is TGCGCCAGCAGCCAAGATTTAAGCTCCTACAATGAGCAGTTCTTC. It is translated as CASSQDLSSYNEQFF.

V usage is TRBV13 and J usage is TRBJ2-7; 9 bases agree with TRBD1. The CDR3 has 13 residues. CDR1 is PRHDT and CDR2 is FYEKMQ in the germline V gene (reference sequence). The V gene end was trimmed by 5 bases and the J gene end by 5 bases; junction bases not matched to a gene: 4. CDR3 in amino acids: CASSLRTGDEQYF. Here the CDR3 DNA reads TGTGCCAGCAGCCTACGGACAGGGGACGAGCAGTACTTC.

This clone turned up a few times. The J gene is TRBJ2-7, the V gene TRBV27; no definite D call. CDR3 length equals 14 residues. Per germline, CDR1 MNHEY and CDR2 SMNVEV (reference sequence). V was cut by 3 bases and J by 7 bases, with 16 bases left in between. CDR3 nucleotides: TGTGCCAGCAGTTTCAGCTCGGTCCCTAGGGAGCAGTACTTC. Translating gives CASSFSSVPREQYF.

This clone was detected only a few times. V gene TRBV27 combines with J gene TRBJ1-1; D uncertain. CDR3 size: 15 residues. Deletions cut 4 bases from V and 1 base from J, with 13 bases between. CDR1 and CDR2 from the germline V gene are MNHEY and SMNVEV (reference sequence). CDR3 bases: TGTGCCAGCAGTTCATTAGGACCGACGAACACTGAAGCTTTCTTT. Residues: CASSSLGPTNTEAFF.

The gene calls are TRBV2 and TRBJ2-1; TRBD2 aligns across 8 bases. The V gene's germline CDR1 is SNHLY and CDR2 FYNNEI. V lost 10 bases, J lost 5 bases, and 10 bases stayed unmatched. This CDR3 contains 14 residues. The CDR3 sequence: CATERQRENNEQFF. CDR3 bases: TGTGCCACCGAAAGGCAGCGGGAGAACAATGAGCAGTTCTTC.

This clone was picked up a small number of times. The chain combines TRBV7-2 with TRBJ2-5, with 11 nucleotides matching TRBD2. CDR3 length: 18 amino acids. Germline-derived CDR1 and CDR2 are SGHTA and FQGNSA. V shed 5 bases and J 5 bases; nucleotides not matched to a gene: 16. The DNA of the CDR3 is TGTGCCAGCAGCCAACCCTTCTTAGCGGGAGGGCTTGGGGAGACCCAGTACTTC. Translating it yields CASSQPFLAGGLGETQYF.

This rearrangement joins TRBV4-1 to TRBJ2-4; 7 bases fit TRBD1. The CDR3 loop spans 16 amino acids. The trim removed 5 bases at V and 3 bases at J, leaving 10 bases unmatched. Germline assignment: CDR1 MGHRA and CDR2 YSYEKL. CDR3 amino acids: CASSSWTGLDKNIQYF. CDR3 DNA sequence: TGCGCCAGCAGCTCGTGGACAGGCTTGGACAAAAACATTCAGTACTTC.

The chain couples TRBV5-1 to TRBJ2-5; TRBD1 is a possible D gene (6 bases). The CDR3 totals 15 residues. Germline CDR1 and CDR2: SGHRS and YFSETQ. The V and J ends lost 0 bases and 5 bases respectively, with 14 bases between them. CDR3 in DNA: TGCGCCAGCAGCTTGGTGGGGGCGCATGAGGAGACCCAGTACTTC. Its translation is CASSLVGAHEETQYF.

The chain employs TRBV2 and TRBJ2-5; weak D call: TRBD1 (5 bases). There are 12 residues in the CDR3. CDR1 is SNHLY, CDR2 FYNNEI, per germline. The V and J ends lost 7 bases and 5 bases respectively, with 11 bases between them. CDR3 sequence reads: CASIRVSETQYF. The CDR3 DNA reads TGTGCCAGCATCAGGGTATCGGAGACCCAGTACTTC.

In its sample, this clone was seen a few times. The chain employs TRBV6-6 and TRBJ1-1; D unresolved. The CDR3 is made up of 10 amino acids. The V gene lost 5 bases and the J gene lost 8 bases, with 6 bases spanning the gap. CDR1 and CDR2 (germline): MNHNY, SVGAGI (reference sequence). CDR3 amino acids: CASSLREAFF. CDR3 bases: TGTGCCAGCAGTCTCCGGGAAGCTTTCTTT.

The chain recombines TRBV6-5 with TRBJ1-2; no reliable D call. The V end lost 8 bases, the J end lost 5 bases, and 18 bases lay between the germline ends. The V gene's germline CDR1 is MNHEY and CDR2 SVGAGI. The CDR3 has 14 residues. CDR3 nucleotide sequence: TGTGCCAGCTCCCTTAATGAGGGTTATTATGGCTACACCTTC. The encoded protein is CASSLNEGYYGYTF.

V gene TRBV7-2 combines with J gene TRBJ2-5; no clear D gene. The length of the CDR3 is 13 residues. The V end lost 1 base, the J end lost 4 bases, and 7 bases lay between the germline ends. Germline CDR1 reads SGHTA; CDR2 reads FQGNSA. In DNA form, the CDR3 reads TGTGCCAGCAGCTTAGGAAAGTTAGAGACCCAGTACTTC. It encodes CASSLGKLETQYF. The variable domain in full, with the rest retrieved from reference TRBV7-2 and TRBJ2-5, is GAGVSQSPSNKVTEKGKDVELRCDPISGHTALYWYRQSLGQGLEFLIYFQGNSAPDKSGLPSDRFSAERTGGSVSTLTIQRTQQEDSAVYLCASSLGKLETQYFGPGTRLLVL.

In this sample, this clone turned up a few times. The V and J genes are TRBV10-3 and TRBJ2-5; 7 bases map to TRBD2. V gave up 6 bases and J gave up 4 bases; unmatched junction bases: 8. This CDR3 spans 14 amino acids. Germline V gene lookup returns CDR1 ENHRY and CDR2 SYGVKD. The CDR3 DNA reads TGTGCCATCAGCCCTGGGACTACCGCAGAGACCCAGTACTTC. Amino acids: CAISPGTTAETQYF.

The CDR3 nucleotides read TGTGCCTTCCACACGGGAGGGCCCTACAATGAGCAGTTCTTC. This encodes CAFHTGGPYNEQFF. The genes are TRBV30 and TRBJ2-1, with 8 nucleotides matching TRBD2. Germline CDR1 GTSNPN, CDR2 SVGIG (reference sequence). V dropped 7 bases and J dropped 2; count of bases not matched to a gene: 7. This CDR3 comprises 14 residues.

The chain links TRBV29-1 to TRBJ2-5; no reliable D call. The V gene lost 2 bases and the J gene lost 6 bases, with 16 bases spanning the gap. This CDR3 contains 14 residues. Germline V gene sequence: CDR1 SQVTM, CDR2 ANQGSEA. CDR3 DNA sequence: TGCAGCGTTGAACGGTTTGCAGGTTCTAAGACCCAGTACTTC. It is translated as CSVERFAGSKTQYF.

This clone was detected only a few times. The chain joins TRBV9 to TRBJ1-3; D uncertain. Trimming left V 3 bases short and J 1 base short, with 11 bases between. This CDR3 comprises 15 residues. CDR1 is SGDLS, CDR2 YYNGEE, per germline. The CDR3 nucleotides read TGTGCCAGCAGCGGAGCACAAGAGTCTGGAAACACCATATATTTT. It encodes CASSGAQESGNTIYF.